Below, one T cell receptor beta chain is given with its context. Sequenced by immunoSEQ multiplex PCR; TCRdb stores in-frame clones only, minus some. The profile covers 60,000 to 80,000 clones, with over 60% appearing a single time and approximately 47% taken by the ten largest. These data belong to a study of T cell responses to AZD1222 COVID-19 vaccine. This clonotype was obtained from an adult who received the AZD1222 COVID-19 vaccine. The sequences come from peripheral blood, collected 28 days after the second AZD1222 dose.

CDR3 sequence: CASSGGDNEKLFF. Written as DNA, the CDR3 is TGTGCCAGCAGCGGGGGAGATAATGAAAAACTGTTTTTT. This chain links TRBV3-1 (or the pseudogene TRBV3-2) with TRBJ1-4; D perhaps matches TRBD1 (5 bases). V shed 5 bases and J shed 4 bases, with 8 bases lying between them. From germline, CDR1 is LGHDT and CDR2 YNNKEL (reference sequence). This CDR3 is built from 13 residues.